This entry describes one T cell receptor beta chain. Its antigen is unknown. It has no much larger one-base neighbor in the sample; base qualities were not kept. Taken from cysteine to phenylalanine, the CDR3 has 15 residues. The retained sequence is limited to the CDR3, 45 bases, with the frame set at the first base. V is clipped by 0 bases and J by 1 base, and the sequence between their germline boundaries is 8 bases long. TCRbeta CDR3 regions were amplified from genomic DNA using the immunoSEQ Assay, a bias-controlled multiplex PCR. The authors' pipeline ran thus. The number of nucleated cells in each sample was estimated by amplification of reference gene primers within the assay. To quantify the absolute abundance of each unique TCRbeta CDR3 rearrangement, sequence reads were collapsed and filtered. Productive Simpson clonality was computed per sample as the square root of Simpson's diversity index over productive rearrangements. In TCRdb, the immuneACCESS table is reduced to in-frame sequences with V and J assigned. These tables do not hold every clone; where another copy was compared, an unresolved V gene accounts for under half, and the others remain unexplained. The V and J calls and the clone size are those of that table, but D and trimming were determined from the DNA. Counted in this sample were approximately 200,000 clones; about 81% of them appeared once. Roughly 10% of the sample comes from the top ten.

These data originate in a study of blood T cell repertoires in COVID-19 (dated by TCRdb to about 2020). Regarding the study in general: Collaborator samples came from the United States, Italy and Spain and covered acute and convalescent phases of COVID-19. The material from the prospective study consisted of cDNA or gDNA derived from T cells, B-cell-depleted T cells, or PBMCs. Deeply sampled blood TCRbeta repertoires from subjects exposed to, actively infected with, or recovered from COVID-19 were included in the dataset. A freely available public database, intended as a resource for researchers studying the immune response to SARS-CoV-2, is where the repertoires were released. Samples were obtained from the ongoing ImmuneRACE study (first 160 participants) and from approximately 1,200 subjects provided by 6 global collaborators. A de-identified subject ID, COVID-19 status, age in years and sex were almost always included in the sample metadata. Where available, HLA class I and class II types were obtained from metadata supplied by the sample provider rather than from assay-based typing.

One collaborating source in Seattle enrolled patients during active infection and followed them longitudinally through the course of disease. Whole blood was collected in K2EDTA tubes by collaborating institutions according to the institutions' own protocols. Collaborator samples were shipped for TCRbeta analysis as frozen whole blood, isolated PBMCs, or DNA extracted from either sample type. What the work shows at the level of the full study, not this receptor alone: The quantity of clinical and demographic metadata differed by source and by participant and was supplied without curation.

The TCR originated in a woman older than 75 with COVID-19, enrolled during active disease. The V and J genes are TRBV23-1 and TRBJ2-3; the D gene remains uncertain. TRBV23-1 is identified as an open reading frame with a role that is uncertain. Sample: peripheral blood. The CDR3: CASSQSWPGTDTQYF. The nucleotides read TGCGCCAGCAGTCAATCCTGGCCAGGCACAGATACGCAGTATTTT.